These 22 T cell receptor beta chains were all obtained from the same sample, sequenced in a study of cytomegalovirus exposure and HLA in healthy donors. Amplification used 60 Vbeta primers and 13 Jbeta primers. Libraries were prepared by immunoSEQ multiplex PCR; TCRdb keeps only in-frame clonotypes and omits some of them. This table has some 200,000 clones, roughly four fifths appearing once. Material for sequencing was PBMCs. The receptors shown here come from a man in his forties or fifties in good health and CMV-seronegative.

The chain links TRBV7-2 to TRBJ2-5; 9 bases are a match to TRBD2. The J segment lost 5 bases and the V segment lost 3 bases, leaving 7 bases of the junction unmatched. The CDR3 contains 15 residues. The germline CDR1 and CDR2 sequences are SGHTA and FQGNSA. The CDR3 loop reads CASSLGTSLGETQYF. The CDR3 region has the DNA TGTGCCAGCAGCTTGGGGACTAGCTTAGGGGAGACCCAGTACTTC.

This chain connects TRBV2 to TRBJ1-4; D is uncertain. This CDR3 comprises 14 residues. The germline V gene encodes CDR1 SNHLY and CDR2 FYNNEI. The V end lost 3 bases, the J end lost 4 bases, and 9 bases lay between the germline ends. The CDR3 nucleotides read TGTGCCAGCAGTGATGGGCAGTTTAATGAAAAACTGTTTTTT. Translation gives CASSDGQFNEKLFF.

This sequence joins TRBV5-1 and TRBJ2-2; 8 nucleotides line up with TRBD1. The germline V gene encodes CDR1 SGHRS and CDR2 YFSETQ. The junction had 11 bases not matched to a gene; V was cut back by 4 bases and J by 6 bases. The CDR3 sequence is 16 residues long. In DNA form, the CDR3 reads TGCGCCAGCAGCCAACCGGACAGGGACATCTCCGGGGAGCTGTTTTTT. This sequence encodes CASSQPDRDISGELFF.

The V gene is TRBV28, the J gene TRBJ2-5; D ambiguous. CDR1 is MDHEN, CDR2 SYDVKM, per germline. The CDR3 runs to 12 residues. Trimming took off 6 bases at V and 12 bases at J, with 17 bases between the two ends. Here the CDR3 DNA reads TGTGCCAGCAGCCTTACTTCGACATGGAAGTACTTC. It encodes CASSLTSTWKYF.

The chain has TRBV30 and TRBJ2-3; TRBD2 matches at 12 bases. CDR3 size: 15 residues. Germline V gives CDR1 GTSNPN, CDR2 SVGIG (reference sequence). Trimming removed 4 bases from V and 3 bases from J; junction bases left unmatched: 5. The CDR3 nucleotides read TGTGCCTGGAAATTCCTAGCGGGAGGGACAGATACGCAGTATTTT. It yields the protein CAWKFLAGGTDTQYF.

The chain couples TRBV28 to TRBJ1-4; 7 bases align to TRBD1. CDR1 is MDHEN, CDR2 SYDVKM, per germline. The CDR3 extends over 15 amino acids. V dropped 3 bases and J dropped 5; count of bases not matched to a gene: 6. CDR3 nucleotides: TGTGCCAGCAGTTTTGGGGACAGTCACAATGAAAAACTGTTTTTT. Its translation is CASSFGDSHNEKLFF.

The table lists this clone with a few counts. The rearrangement links TRBV6-1 to TRBJ2-7; D is uncertain. The CDR3 spans 12 residues. Germline V CDR1 and CDR2: MNHNS, SASEGT. V lost 6 bases and J 2 bases, leaving 8 bases between the germline ends. In nucleotides, the CDR3 is TGTGCCAGCAGATTAGCCCCCTACGAGCAGTACTTC. This codes for CASRLAPYEQYF.

The chain is built from TRBV25-1 and TRBJ1-1, with D unresolved. This CDR3 contains 13 residues. Germline values: CDR1 MGHDK, CDR2 SYGVNS. V was cut by 4 bases and J by 0 bases, with 6 bases left in between. This chain's CDR3 is CASSAFMNTEAFF. In DNA, the CDR3 is TGTGCCAGCAGTGCCTTTATGAACACTGAAGCTTTCTTT. The whole variable domain, filled in from reference TRBV25-1 and TRBJ1-1, reads EADIYQTPRYLVIGTGKKITLECSQTMGHDKMYWYQQDPGMELHLIHYSYGVNSTEKGDLSSESTVSRIRTEHFPLTLESARPSHTSQYLCASSAFMNTEAFFGQGTRLTVV.

This clone was detected once. The rearrangement joins TRBV9 to TRBJ2-1; TRBD2 matches 10 bases. Losses at the gene ends were 3 bases for V and 9 bases for J; bases not matched to a gene: 9. CDR3 length: 15 amino acids. CDR1 SGDLS and CDR2 YYNGEE come from the germline V gene. The CDR3 loop is CASSGVSGRQGEQFF. CDR3 DNA: TGTGCCAGCAGCGGAGTTAGCGGGAGGCAGGGTGAGCAGTTCTTC.

The V gene is TRBV6-1, the J gene TRBJ1-5; D is uncertain. Trimming left V 3 bases short and J 9 bases short, with 9 bases between. This CDR3 spans 12 amino acids. The germline V gene encodes CDR1 MNHNS and CDR2 SASEGT. The CDR3: CASSEESLPQHF. The CDR3 nucleotides read TGTGCCAGCAGTGAGGAGAGTCTGCCCCAGCATTTT.

This clone was picked up one time. The gene calls are TRBV7-2 and TRBJ1-1, with TRBD1 as a possible D gene (6 bases). CDR1 is SGHTA and CDR2 is FQGNSA in the germline V gene. Between the trimmed V and J ends, which lost 3 bases and 2 bases, there was a span of 10 bases. This CDR3 region has 14 residues. CDR3 DNA sequence: TGTGCCAGCAGCTTTTACAGGGTAAACACTGAAGCTTTCTTT. Translated, it gives CASSFYRVNTEAFF.

The rearrangement joins TRBV5-1 to TRBJ2-5; 9 positions agree with TRBD2. V lost 2 bases, J lost 5 bases, and 1 base stayed unmatched. Germline values: CDR1 SGHRS, CDR2 YFSETQ. The CDR3 runs 13 residues. The CDR3 reads CASSLGLAETQYF. The CDR3 coding sequence is TGCGCCAGCAGCTTAGGACTAGCGGAGACCCAGTACTTC.

The chain links TRBV7-9 to TRBJ2-1; 8 bases map to TRBD2. CDR3 length equals 14 residues. Germline trimming cut 3 bases from V and 8 bases from J; bases unmatched to any gene: 6. Germline CDR1 and CDR2: SEHNR and FQNEAQ (reference sequence). CDR3 loop: CASSLPSGRDEQFF. CDR3 sequence (DNA): TGTGCCAGCAGCTTGCCTAGCGGGCGGGATGAGCAGTTCTTC. The variable domain in full, completed from reference TRBV7-9 and TRBJ2-1, reads DTGVSQNPRHKITKRGQNVTFRCDPISEHNRLYWYRQTLGQGPEFLTYFQNEAQLEKSRLLSDRFSAERPKGSFSTLEIQRTEQGDSAMYLCASSLPSGRDEQFFGPGTRLTVL.

This chain connects TRBV30 to TRBJ2-7, with 13 bases identical to TRBD2. Per germline, CDR1 GTSNPN and CDR2 SVGIG (reference sequence). The CDR3 extends over 16 amino acids. Trimming at V came to 2 bases and at J to 2 bases, leaving 6 bases not matched to a gene. CDR3 region: CAWSTPGTSGTYEQYF. Here the CDR3 DNA reads TGTGCCTGGAGTACGCCCGGGACTAGCGGGACCTACGAGCAGTACTTC.

The V call is TRBV15, the J call TRBJ2-7, with 14 bases fitting TRBD2. The V gene end was trimmed by 0 bases and the J gene end by 2 bases; junction bases not matched to a gene: 6. CDR3 length equals 18 residues. Germline V gene data show CDR1 as LNHNV and CDR2 as YYDKDF (reference sequence). The CDR3: CATSRDLGTSGGAYEQYF. CDR3 sequence (DNA): TGTGCCACCAGCAGAGATCTGGGGACTAGCGGGGGAGCCTACGAGCAGTACTTC.

The chain carries TRBV27 and TRBJ2-7, with a possible D match to TRBD1 (6 bases). This CDR3 contains 15 residues. V shed 3 bases and J shed 3 bases, with 15 bases lying between them. Looked up from germline, CDR1 is MNHEY and CDR2 is SMNVEV (reference sequence). The CDR3 spells CASSFRINRVYEQYF. The CDR3 nucleotides are TGTGCCAGCAGTTTTCGCATCAACAGGGTCTACGAGCAGTACTTC.

The chain couples TRBV28 to TRBJ1-5, with D hard to call. Trimming took 2 bases from V and 6 from J, leaving 5 bases between them. The germline CDR1 and CDR2 sequences are MDHEN and SYDVKM. The CDR3 has 12 amino acids. The CDR3 DNA reads as TGTGCCAGCAGTTTAACGGGTCAGCCCCAGCATTTT. As protein: CASSLTGQPQHF.

This clone was observed once. The chain joins TRBV5-6 to TRBJ2-7; 8 nucleotides align to TRBD1. The V and J ends lost 3 bases and 2 bases, in that order; junction bases with no gene match: 7. The germline gives CDR1 SGHDT, CDR2 YYEEEE. The CDR3 consists of 15 residues. The CDR3 loop is CASSSGQGWAYEQYF. The DNA for the CDR3 is TGTGCCAGCAGCTCCGGACAGGGTTGGGCCTACGAGCAGTACTTC. Filled out from reference TRBV5-6 and TRBJ2-7, the complete variable domain reads DAGVTQSPTHLIKTRGQQVTLRCSPKSGHDTVSWYQQALGQGPQFIFQYYEEEERQRGNFPDRFSGHQFPNYSSELNVNALLLGDSALYLCASSSGQGWAYEQYFGPGTRLTVT.

The chain employs TRBV20-1 and TRBJ2-7; TRBD1 might be the D (6 bases). This CDR3 comprises 11 residues. V lost 5 bases and J 3 bases, leaving 8 bases between the germline ends. Germline V CDR1 and CDR2: DFQATT, SNEGSKA (reference sequence). The CDR3 is CSAEQGYEQYF. The DNA for the CDR3 is TGCAGTGCTGAACAGGGCTACGAGCAGTACTTC.

V gene TRBV7-2 combines with J gene TRBJ1-2; D uncertain. Germline CDR1 is SGHTA and CDR2 is FQGNSA. V was shortened by 5 bases and J by 3 bases, with 10 bases between the two germline ends. The CDR3 is 13 amino acids. The CDR3, as DNA: TGTGCCAGCAGCGCACGCGTTGACTATGGCTACACCTTC. This sequence encodes CASSARVDYGYTF.

The V and J genes are TRBV6-5 and TRBJ2-2, with D unresolved. The CDR3 contains 14 residues. V lost 7 bases, J lost 7 bases, and 16 bases lay in between. The V gene's germline CDR1 is MNHEY and CDR2 SVGAGI. The CDR3 protein is CASKTRPRGGELFF. The CDR3 nucleotides read TGTGCCAGCAAGACGCGGCCGCGCGGCGGGGAGCTGTTTTTT.

CDR3: CASSRNSGNLYEQYF. CDR3 coding DNA: TGTGCCAGCAGCCGCAATAGCGGGAACCTCTACGAGCAGTACTTC. The rearrangement joins TRBV14 to TRBJ2-7; 8 bases fit TRBD2. Germline V gene data show CDR1 as SGHDN and CDR2 as FVKESK. There are 15 residues in the CDR3. V dropped 4 bases and J dropped 3; count of bases not matched to a gene: 8.